The 5 T cell receptor beta chains below were found in one sample sequenced in a study of cytomegalovirus exposure and HLA in healthy donors. In the PCR, 60 Vbeta and 13 Jbeta primers were used. Only in-frame clones appear in the TCRdb table, and some are missing; sequencing was by immunoSEQ multiplex PCR. The data contain about 140,000 clones, 88% of them singletons. The sample was PBMCs. These receptors were collected from a woman between 40 and 55 years old in good health and CMV-seronegative.

The rearrangement links TRBV19 to TRBJ2-2; 7 bases agree with TRBD1. The CDR3 is 18 residues long. The trim removed 4 bases at V and 5 bases at J, leaving 16 bases unmatched. Per germline, CDR1 LNHDA and CDR2 SQIVND (reference sequence). CDR3 residues: CASSRLPGTAWGTGELFF. CDR3 sequence (DNA): TGTGCCAGTAGTAGATTGCCAGGGACAGCTTGGGGGACCGGGGAGCTGTTTTTT.

This clone was recorded once. The J gene is TRBJ1-2, the V gene TRBV11-3, with D unresolved. Germline V gene lookup returns CDR1 SGHNT and CDR2 YENEEA. This CDR3 has 12 residues. The germline V and J ends were trimmed by 3 bases and 8 bases, with 10 bases remaining between them. The CDR3 protein is CASSFTNTGYTF. The CDR3 region has the DNA TGTGCCAGCAGCTTCACCAATACAGGCTACACCTTC.

The rearrangement uses TRBV7-2 and TRBJ1-4, with a weak D call TRBD1 (5 bases). V lost 4 bases to trimming and J lost 6 bases, with 12 bases between them. CDR1 and CDR2 (germline): SGHTA, FQGNSA. This CDR3 contains 14 residues. The CDR3 DNA sequence: TGTGCCAGCAGCTCCGGGCGGGGGGATGAAAAACTGTTTTTT. Residues: CASSSGRGDEKLFF.

This clone came up once. The chain uses TRBV7-9 and TRBJ2-7, with 11 bases aligning to TRBD1. Trimming cost V 5 bases and J 7 bases; bases outside gene matches: 7. The CDR3 is 14 residues long. Germline V CDR1 and CDR2: SEHNR, FQNEAQ (reference sequence). Here the CDR3 DNA reads TGTGCCAGCAGCCTCGGACAGGGGGCGCTTGAGCAGTACTTC. It yields the protein CASSLGQGALEQYF.

Here the CDR3 reads CASSETTANEKLFF. The CDR3 region has the DNA TGTGCCAGCAGTGAAACTACGGCTAATGAAAAACTGTTTTTT. The chain employs TRBV28 and TRBJ1-4; D not resolved. V was shortened by 5 bases and J by 3 bases, with 10 bases between the two germline ends. Germline loops: CDR1 MDHEN, CDR2 SYDVKM. This CDR3 has 14 residues.